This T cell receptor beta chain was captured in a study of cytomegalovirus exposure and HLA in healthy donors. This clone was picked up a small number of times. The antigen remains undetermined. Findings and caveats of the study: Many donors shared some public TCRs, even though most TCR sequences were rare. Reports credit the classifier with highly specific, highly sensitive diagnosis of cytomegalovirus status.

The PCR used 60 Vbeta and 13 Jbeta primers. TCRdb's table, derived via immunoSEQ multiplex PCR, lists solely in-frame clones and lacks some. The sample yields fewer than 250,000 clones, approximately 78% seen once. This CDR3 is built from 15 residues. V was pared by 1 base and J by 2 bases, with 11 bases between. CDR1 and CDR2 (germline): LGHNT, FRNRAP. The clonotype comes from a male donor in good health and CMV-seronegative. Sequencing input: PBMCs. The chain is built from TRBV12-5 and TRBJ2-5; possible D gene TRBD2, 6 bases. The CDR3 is CASGLGDGRQETQYF. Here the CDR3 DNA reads TGTGCTAGTGGTTTGGGGGACGGGAGACAAGAGACCCAGTACTTC.